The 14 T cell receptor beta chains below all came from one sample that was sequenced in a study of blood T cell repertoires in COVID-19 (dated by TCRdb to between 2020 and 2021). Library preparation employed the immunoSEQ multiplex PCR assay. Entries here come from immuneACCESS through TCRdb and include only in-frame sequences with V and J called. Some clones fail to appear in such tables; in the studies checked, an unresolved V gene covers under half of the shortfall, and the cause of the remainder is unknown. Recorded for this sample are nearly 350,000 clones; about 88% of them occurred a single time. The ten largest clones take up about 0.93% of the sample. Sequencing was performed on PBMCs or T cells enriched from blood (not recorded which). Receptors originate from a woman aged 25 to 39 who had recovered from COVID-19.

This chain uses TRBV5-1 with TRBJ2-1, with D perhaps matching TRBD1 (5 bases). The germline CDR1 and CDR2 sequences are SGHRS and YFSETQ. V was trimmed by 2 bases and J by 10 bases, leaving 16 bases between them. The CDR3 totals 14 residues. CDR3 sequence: CASSLGFQGDEQFF. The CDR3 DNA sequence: TGCGCCAGCAGCTTAGGTTTTCAGGGTGACGAGCAGTTCTTC.

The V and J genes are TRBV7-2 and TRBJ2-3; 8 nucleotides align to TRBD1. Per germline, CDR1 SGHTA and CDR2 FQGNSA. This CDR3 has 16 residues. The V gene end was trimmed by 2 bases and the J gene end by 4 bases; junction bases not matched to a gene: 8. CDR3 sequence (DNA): TGTGCCAGCAGCTTAAGGACAGGGAACAGCGCAGATACGCAGTATTTT. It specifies CASSLRTGNSADTQYF.

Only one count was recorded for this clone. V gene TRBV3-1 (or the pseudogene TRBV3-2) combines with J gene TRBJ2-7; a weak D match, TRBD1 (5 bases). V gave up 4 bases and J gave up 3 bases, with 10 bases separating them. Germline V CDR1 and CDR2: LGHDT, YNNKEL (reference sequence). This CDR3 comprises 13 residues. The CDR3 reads CASSPQGVYEQYF. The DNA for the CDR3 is TGTGCCAGCAGCCCCCAGGGCGTCTACGAGCAGTACTTC.

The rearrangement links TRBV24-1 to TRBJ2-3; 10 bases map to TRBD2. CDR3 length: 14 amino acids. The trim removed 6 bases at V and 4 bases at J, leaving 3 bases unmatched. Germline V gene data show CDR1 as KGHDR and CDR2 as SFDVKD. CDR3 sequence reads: CATSKRGGPDTQYF. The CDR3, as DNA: TGTGCCACCAGTAAGCGGGGGGGCCCAGATACGCAGTATTTT.

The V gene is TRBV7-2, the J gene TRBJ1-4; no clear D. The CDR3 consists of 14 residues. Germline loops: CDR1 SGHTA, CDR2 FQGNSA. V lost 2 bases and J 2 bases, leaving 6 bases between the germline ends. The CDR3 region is CASSLQRTNEKLFF. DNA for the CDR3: TGTGCCAGCAGCTTACAGAGGACTAATGAAAAACTGTTTTTT.

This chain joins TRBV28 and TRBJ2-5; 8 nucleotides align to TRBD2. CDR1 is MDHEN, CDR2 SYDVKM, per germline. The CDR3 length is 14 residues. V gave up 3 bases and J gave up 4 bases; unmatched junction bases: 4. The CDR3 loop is CASSFRAGGETQYF. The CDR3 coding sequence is TGTGCCAGCAGTTTTCGGGCGGGAGGAGAGACCCAGTACTTC. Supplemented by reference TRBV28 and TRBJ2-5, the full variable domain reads DVKVTQSSRYLVKRTGEKVFLECVQDMDHENMFWYRQDPGLGLRLIYFSYDVKMKEKGDIPEGYSVSREKKERFSLILESASTNQTSMYLCASSFRAGGETQYFGPGTRLLVL.

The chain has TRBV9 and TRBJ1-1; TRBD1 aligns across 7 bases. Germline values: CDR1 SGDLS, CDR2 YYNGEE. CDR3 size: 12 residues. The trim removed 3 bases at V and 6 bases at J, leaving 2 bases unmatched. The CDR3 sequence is CASSAGTAEAFF. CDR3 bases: TGTGCCAGCAGCGCCGGGACAGCTGAAGCTTTCTTT.

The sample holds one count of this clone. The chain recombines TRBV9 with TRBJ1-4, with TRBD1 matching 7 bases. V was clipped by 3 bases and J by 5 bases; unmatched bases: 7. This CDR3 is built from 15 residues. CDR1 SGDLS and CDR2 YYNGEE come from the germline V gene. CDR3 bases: TGTGCCAGCAGCGATTCGACAGGGTACAATGAAAAACTGTTTTTT. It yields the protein CASSDSTGYNEKLFF.

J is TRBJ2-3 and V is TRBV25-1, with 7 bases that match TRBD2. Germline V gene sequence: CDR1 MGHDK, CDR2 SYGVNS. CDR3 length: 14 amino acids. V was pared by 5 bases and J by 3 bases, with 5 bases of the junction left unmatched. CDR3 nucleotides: TGTGCCAGCAGTCGAGCGGGGCTAACAGATACGCAGTATTTT. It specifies CASSRAGLTDTQYF.

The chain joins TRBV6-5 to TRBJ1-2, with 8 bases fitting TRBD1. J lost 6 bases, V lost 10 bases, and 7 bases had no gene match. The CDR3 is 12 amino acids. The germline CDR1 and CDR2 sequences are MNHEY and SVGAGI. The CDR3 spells CATYPTGDGYTF. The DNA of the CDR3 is TGTGCCACGTACCCGACAGGGGATGGCTACACCTTC.

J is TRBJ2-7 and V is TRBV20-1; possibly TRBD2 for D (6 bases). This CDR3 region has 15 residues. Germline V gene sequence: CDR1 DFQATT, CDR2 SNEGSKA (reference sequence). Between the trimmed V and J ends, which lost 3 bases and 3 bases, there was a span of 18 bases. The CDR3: CSASGTGLLGYEQYF. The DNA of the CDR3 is TGCAGTGCTAGTGGGACGGGACTTTTGGGCTACGAGCAGTACTTC.

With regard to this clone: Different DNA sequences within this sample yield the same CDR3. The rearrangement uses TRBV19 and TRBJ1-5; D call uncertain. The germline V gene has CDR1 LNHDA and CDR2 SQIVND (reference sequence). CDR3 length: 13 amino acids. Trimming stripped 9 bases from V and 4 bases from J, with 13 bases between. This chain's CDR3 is CASSTELNQPQHF. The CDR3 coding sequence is TGTGCCAGCTCAACAGAGCTAAATCAGCCCCAGCATTTT.

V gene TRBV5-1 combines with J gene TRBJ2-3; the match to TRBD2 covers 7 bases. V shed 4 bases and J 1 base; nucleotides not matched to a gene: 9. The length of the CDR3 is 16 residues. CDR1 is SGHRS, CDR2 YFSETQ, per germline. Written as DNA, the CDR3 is TGCGCCAGCAGCATCTCAGCGGGGCTCCGCACAGATACGCAGTATTTT. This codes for CASSISAGLRTDTQYF.

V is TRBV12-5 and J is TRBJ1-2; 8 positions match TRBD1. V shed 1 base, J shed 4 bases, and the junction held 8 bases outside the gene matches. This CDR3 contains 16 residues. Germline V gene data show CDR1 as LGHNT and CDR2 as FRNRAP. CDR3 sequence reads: CASGLDRTGMRYGYTF. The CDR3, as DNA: TGTGCTAGTGGTTTGGATCGGACAGGGATGCGCTATGGCTACACCTTC.